Presented here are 11 T cell receptor beta chains from one specimen sequenced in a study of T cells in tumors after PD-1 blockade (dated by TCRdb to between 2018 and 2020). The sample's time point label, in plain terms: after anti-PD-1 therapy. Library preparation was by the immunoSEQ multiplex PCR assay. In its TCRdb copy, this immuneACCESS table keeps in-frame sequences only and misses some clones. Where compared with another copy, unresolved V genes explain less than half of these, and the others have no known cause. For this sample the table gives approximately 34,000 clones, of which roughly 76% were detected only once. The ten largest clones add up to 30% to 50% of the sample. The material was PBMCs, obtained after anti-PD-1 treatment. The receptors were sampled from a human donor with basal cell carcinoma.

This clone was seen more than once but under ten times. The rearrangement uses TRBV7-3 and TRBJ2-7, with 11 bases aligning to TRBD1. CDR3 length: 15 residues. V was pared by 5 bases and J by 5 bases, with 8 bases of the junction left unmatched. The germline V gene has CDR1 SGHTA and CDR2 FQGTGA. The CDR3 spells CASSADRGPGNEQYF. The CDR3 DNA is TGTGCCAGCAGCGCGGACAGGGGGCCTGGGAACGAGCAGTACTTC.

This rearrangement joins TRBV19 to TRBJ1-6; D ambiguous. The length of the CDR3 is 15 residues. CDR1 is LNHDA, CDR2 SQIVND, per germline (reference sequence). V lost 4 bases and J 9 bases, leaving 16 bases between the germline ends. CDR3 sequence: CASSTGRERTSPLHF. Here the CDR3 DNA reads TGTGCCAGTAGTACGGGTCGGGAGCGGACTTCACCCCTCCACTTT.

This sequence joins TRBV6-2 or TRBV6-3 and TRBJ2-4, with no clear D. Between the trimmed V and J ends, which lost 2 bases and 5 bases, there was a span of 13 bases. This CDR3 is built from 15 residues. From germline, CDR1 is MNHEY and CDR2 SVGEGT. The CDR3 DNA reads TGTGCCAGCAGTTACGGGTTCGGACGGCAAAACATTCAGTACTTC. Its protein product is CASSYGFGRQNIQYF.

Written as DNA, the CDR3 is TGTGCCAGCAACTCGGCCTCTAGCTCTGGAAACACCATATATTTT. Its translation: CASNSASSSGNTIYF. V usage is TRBV28 and J usage is TRBJ1-3; D not certain. V lost 7 bases to trimming and J lost 0 bases, with 13 bases between them. The CDR3 consists of 15 residues. CDR1 and CDR2 (germline): MDHEN, SYDVKM.

The rearrangement joins TRBV4-3 to TRBJ1-6, with D possibly TRBD1 on 6 matching bases. Trimming cost V 4 bases and J 6 bases, with 22 bases left between them. CDR3 length equals 18 residues. The germline V gene has CDR1 LGHNA and CDR2 YSLEER. The CDR3 sequence is CASSPVEQGVMGNSPLHF. The CDR3 DNA follows: TGCGCCAGCAGCCCAGTGGAACAGGGAGTAATGGGTAATTCACCCCTCCACTTT.

In its sample, this clone was seen a few times. The rearrangement links TRBV30 to TRBJ2-7, with 8 bases that match TRBD1. V lost 2 bases and J lost 3; bases outside the gene matches: 6. The CDR3 consists of 14 residues. Germline V gives CDR1 GTSNPN, CDR2 SVGIG (reference sequence). The CDR3 loop is CAWSPTGGGYEQYF. The CDR3 DNA reads TGTGCCTGGAGTCCAACAGGGGGAGGCTACGAGCAGTACTTC.

This clone was recorded a few times. The sample holds other DNA sequences that translate to the same CDR3. J is TRBJ2-2 and V is TRBV19; D unclear. Germline assignment: CDR1 LNHDA and CDR2 SQIVND (reference sequence). Trimming pared 5 bases from V and 4 bases from J, leaving 14 bases between. CDR3 length equals 15 residues. CDR3 nucleotides: TGTGCCAGTAGTCGTGGGCTGGGCGGCACCGGGGAGCTGTTTTTT. This codes for CASSRGLGGTGELFF.

The rearrangement links TRBV7-8 to TRBJ2-1; D uncertain. CDR1 and CDR2 (germline): SGHVS, FQNEAQ. The CDR3 length is 13 residues. The V gene lost 5 bases and the J gene lost 10 bases, with 15 bases spanning the gap. CDR3 DNA: TGTGCCAGCAGCCCGGTGAAGGTTGGGGAGCAGTTCTTC. Translating it yields CASSPVKVGEQFF.

This clone was seen a few times. V gene TRBV7-2 combines with J gene TRBJ2-2; D is uncertain. Trimming left V 3 bases short and J 2 bases short, with 4 bases between. This CDR3 has 13 residues. Germline CDR1 reads SGHTA; CDR2 reads FQGNSA. The CDR3 DNA reads TGTGCCAGCAGCTTCTCAAACACCGGGGAGCTGTTTTTT. Amino acid sequence: CASSFSNTGELFF.

The chain links TRBV7-2 to TRBJ2-2; 9 bases are a match to TRBD1. The junction had 8 bases not matched to a gene; V was cut back by 2 bases and J by 4 bases. Germline values: CDR1 SGHTA, CDR2 FQGNSA. The CDR3 is 17 residues long. Here the CDR3 DNA reads TGTGCCAGCAGCTTAAGGGGACAGGGCAGGGGCACCGGGGAGCTGTTTTTT. It codes for CASSLRGQGRGTGELFF.

V is TRBV13 and J is TRBJ1-1, with 7 bases that match TRBD1. CDR3 length: 15 amino acids. The ends lost 4 bases at V and 5 bases at J; junction bases unmatched: 10. The germline gives CDR1 PRHDT, CDR2 FYEKMQ (reference sequence). The CDR3 sequence is CASSWQETGWTEAFF. Here the CDR3 DNA reads TGTGCCAGCAGCTGGCAGGAGACAGGGTGGACTGAAGCTTTCTTT.